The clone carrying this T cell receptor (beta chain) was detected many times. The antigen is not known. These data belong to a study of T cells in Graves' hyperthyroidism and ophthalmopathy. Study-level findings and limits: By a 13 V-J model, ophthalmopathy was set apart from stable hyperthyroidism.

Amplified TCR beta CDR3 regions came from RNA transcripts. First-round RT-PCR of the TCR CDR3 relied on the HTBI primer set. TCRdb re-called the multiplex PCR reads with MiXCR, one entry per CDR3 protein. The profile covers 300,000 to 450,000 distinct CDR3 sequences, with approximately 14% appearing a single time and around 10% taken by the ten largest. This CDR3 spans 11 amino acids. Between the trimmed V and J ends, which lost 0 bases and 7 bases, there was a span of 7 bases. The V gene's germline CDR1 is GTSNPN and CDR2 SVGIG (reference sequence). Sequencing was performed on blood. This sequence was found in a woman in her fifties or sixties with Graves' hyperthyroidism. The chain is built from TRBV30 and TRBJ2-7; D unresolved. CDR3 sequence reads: CAWSVALEQYF. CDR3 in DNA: TGTGCCTGGAGTGTTGCGTTAGAGCAGTACTTC.